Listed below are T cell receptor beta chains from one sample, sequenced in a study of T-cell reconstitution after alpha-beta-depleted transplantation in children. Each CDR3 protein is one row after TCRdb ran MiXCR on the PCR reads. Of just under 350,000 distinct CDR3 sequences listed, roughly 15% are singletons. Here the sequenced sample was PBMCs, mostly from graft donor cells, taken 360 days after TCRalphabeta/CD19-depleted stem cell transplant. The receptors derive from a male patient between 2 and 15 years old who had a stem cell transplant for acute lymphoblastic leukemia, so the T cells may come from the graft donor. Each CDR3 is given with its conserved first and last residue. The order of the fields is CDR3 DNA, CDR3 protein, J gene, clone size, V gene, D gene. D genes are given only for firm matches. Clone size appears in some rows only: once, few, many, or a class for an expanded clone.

TGTGCCAGCAGTTTCCTAGGACTAGCGGGAGCAAACCAAGAGACCCAGTACTTC,CASSFLGLAGANQETQYF,TRBJ2-5,-,TRBV28,TRBD2
TGCGCCAGCAGCCAAGGGGCGGGAATGCACAATGAGCAGTTCTTC,CASSQGAGMHNEQFF,TRBJ2-1,few,TRBV4-3,-
TGTGCCAGCAGCTTAGCGGGAGTCAGGCAAGAGACCCAGTACTTC,CASSLAGVRQETQYF,TRBJ2-5,many,TRBV7-2,-
TGTGCCAGCAGTCGCTCGGGCAGGGGGTCCGAGCAGTACTTC,CASSRSGRGSEQYF,TRBJ2-7,few,TRBV12-3/TRBV12-4,TRBD1
TGTGCCATTCTAGCGAAGGGGGGCACCGGGGAGCTGTTTTTT,CAILAKGGTGELFF,TRBJ2-2,few,TRBV10-3,-
TGTGCCAGCAGTCACCAAATCGGGGAGCAGTACTTC,CASSHQIGEQYF,TRBJ2-7,-,TRBV25-1,-
TGTGCCAGCAGCCTTGGACAAACGTTCGGCGGGGAGCTGTTTTTT,CASSLGQTFGGELFF,TRBJ2-2,-,TRBV28,-
TGTGCCAGCAGTTACTCCGAAGAGACCCAGTACTTC,CASSYSEETQYF,TRBJ2-5,few,TRBV6-2/TRBV6-3,-
TGCGCCAGCAGCCCCAAGCGGGAGGCCCGGTACGAGCAGTACTTC,CASSPKREARYEQYF,TRBJ2-7,few,TRBV4-1,TRBD2
TGTGCCAGCAGCCAAGAAGCCCCACCAGCGATAGCCAGCTACGAGCAGTACTTC,CASSQEAPPAIASYEQYF,TRBJ2-7,-,TRBV4-2,-
TGTGCCAGCAGTCCCCTGGGAGCGACAGATACGCAGTATTTT,CASSPLGATDTQYF,TRBJ2-3,many,TRBV28,-
TGTGCCAGCTTCGGACAGGGTTTTCACTACGAGCAGTACTTC,CASFGQGFHYEQYF,TRBJ2-7,-,TRBV28,TRBD1
TGCAGTGCTAGAGATCTGCCTAGCGGGACGATTGAGCAGTTCTTC,CSARDLPSGTIEQFF,TRBJ2-1,-,TRBV20-1,TRBD2
TGTGCCATCCAGGGGTGGAGCACAGATACGCAGTATTTT,CAIQGWSTDTQYF,TRBJ2-3,few,TRBV10-3,-
TGTGCCAGCAGCCATACTGGGGGAGGACAGCCCCAGCATTTT,CASSHTGGGQPQHF,TRBJ1-5,-,TRBV5-5,-
TGTGCCACCAGCAGGGAGGGACTCGGCTACGAGCAGTACTTC,CATSREGLGYEQYF,TRBJ2-7,few,TRBV15,-
TGTGCCAGCAGCTTAGAGGCCCTTACGCAGTATTTT,CASSLEALTQYF,TRBJ2-3,-,TRBV11-2,-
TGTGCCAGCAGAAATGGGCCTTCAACTAATGAAAAACTGTTTTTT,CASRNGPSTNEKLFF,TRBJ1-4,few,TRBV6-2/TRBV6-3,-
TGTGCCAGCAGCCCACTACCGAACAATGAGCAGTTCTTC,CASSPLPNNEQFF,TRBJ2-1,many,TRBV4-2,-
TGTGCCAGCAGCCCCGGGACGGCGGTTGGGCTTAACTATGGCTACACCTTC,CASSPGTAVGLNYGYTF,TRBJ1-2,-,TRBV7-2,-
TGCGCCAGCAGCCTACACCTGGCGGGAGGGCTTCCCTACGAGCAGTACTTC,CASSLHLAGGLPYEQYF,TRBJ2-7,-,TRBV4-3,TRBD2
TGTGCCAGCAGTCCCCGGACAGGGGGCTGGTACAATGAGCAGTTCTTC,CASSPRTGGWYNEQFF,TRBJ2-1,many,TRBV12-3/TRBV12-4,TRBD1
TGTGCCAGCAGCTGGACTAGCGGGAGGGGCTCCTACAATGAGCAGTTCTTC,CASSWTSGRGSYNEQFF,TRBJ2-1,few,TRBV13,TRBD2
TGTGCCAGCAGTTACCTGGGACTAGCTTACACTCACAATGAGCAGTTCTTC,CASSYLGLAYTHNEQFF,TRBJ2-1,few,TRBV6-2/TRBV6-3,TRBD2
TGTGCCAGCAGCGTAGGGGCTAGCGCCGCTATGGCCAAAAACATTCAGTACTTC,CASSVGASAAMAKNIQYF,TRBJ2-4,few,TRBV9,-
TGTGCTAGTGGCCTCTTGACGGGACCAGACACCGGGGAGCTGTTTTTT,CASGLLTGPDTGELFF,TRBJ2-2,-,TRBV12-5,-
TGTGCCAGCAGTTTGGGGGGAGAGGGCTACAATGAGCAGTTCTTC,CASSLGGEGYNEQFF,TRBJ2-1,few,TRBV12-3/TRBV12-4,-
TGCGCCAGCAGCCCGGGACTTTTCGTGGCGGGTGGGTACATTCAGTACTTC,CASSPGLFVAGGYIQYF,TRBJ2-4,-,TRBV5-1,-
TGTGCCAGCAGTTTTCATCCAGCGGGAGACAAAAACATTCAGTACTTC,CASSFHPAGDKNIQYF,TRBJ2-4,few,TRBV6-2/TRBV6-3,TRBD2
TGCAGTGCTAGATCCCAGGGGGATAGCAATCAGCCCCAGCATTTT,CSARSQGDSNQPQHF,TRBJ1-5,once,TRBV20-1,TRBD1
TGTGCCAGCAGTTCCCCGGGGTTGGGGACCCACTCCTACGAGCAGTACTTC,CASSSPGLGTHSYEQYF,TRBJ2-7,-,TRBV28,-
TGTGCCAGCAGTTTAGCCGCGGCTAACACAGATACGCAGTATTTT,CASSLAAANTDTQYF,TRBJ2-3,many,TRBV28,-
TGTGCCAGCAGTCACGGGGACAGGGTCCAAGAGACCCAGTACTTC,CASSHGDRVQETQYF,TRBJ2-5,many,TRBV6-2/TRBV6-3,TRBD1
TGTGCCAGCAGCCCCGGTTTCTCGGGTAATGAAAAACTGTTTTTT,CASSPGFSGNEKLFF,TRBJ1-4,few,TRBV7-2,-
TGCAGTGCTAGAGATGGGGCAGATCTAGCCAAAAACATTCAGTACTTC,CSARDGADLAKNIQYF,TRBJ2-4,few,TRBV20-1,-
TGCGCCAGCAGCCTCAGACCTCAAAACATTCAGTACTTC,CASSLRPQNIQYF,TRBJ2-4,-,TRBV4-1,-
TGTGCCAGCAGCCCCCGTAGCGGGAGGCAAGAGACCCAGTACTTC,CASSPRSGRQETQYF,TRBJ2-5,-,TRBV9,TRBD2
TGTGCCAGCAGCCCCGAACAGCCCGCCAGCTCCTACAATGAGCAGTTCTTC,CASSPEQPASSYNEQFF,TRBJ2-1,-,TRBV7-9,-
TGTGCCAGCAGTTTACCGCGCAATGAGCAGTTCTTC,CASSLPRNEQFF,TRBJ2-1,many,TRBV28,-
TGTGCCAGCAGCTTCGAGACTAGCGGGAGGGGTAGCGATACGCAGTATTTT,CASSFETSGRGSDTQYF,TRBJ2-3,few,TRBV9,TRBD2
TGTGCCAGCAGCGCACCCCCTCTCCCCCAGCATTTT,CASSAPPLPQHF,TRBJ1-5,few,TRBV7-2,-
TGTGCCAGCCACGACGAGGGGAAGGAAAACATTCAGTACTTC,CASHDEGKENIQYF,TRBJ2-4,many,TRBV28,-
TGTGCCAGCAGCCAAGGTTACTCGATTATGAACACTGAAGCTTTCTTT,CASSQGYSIMNTEAFF,TRBJ1-1,few,TRBV14,-
TGCGCCAGCAGCCGAACTAGTGTGGACTACGAGCAGTACTTC,CASSRTSVDYEQYF,TRBJ2-7,-,TRBV4-3,-
TGTGCCACCAGCAGAGGAGGCAGGAGCAATCAGCCCCAGCATTTT,CATSRGGRSNQPQHF,TRBJ1-5,few,TRBV15,-
TGTGCCAGCAGTCCGGGACAGTCAAATGAAAAACTGTTTTTT,CASSPGQSNEKLFF,TRBJ1-4,few,TRBV12-3/TRBV12-4,TRBD1
TGTGCCAGCAGCTTAAGGGTTCGCACAGATACGCAGTATTTT,CASSLRVRTDTQYF,TRBJ2-3,many,TRBV7-2,-
TGTGCCAGCAGCTTAGAGGGTGTCGGGGCCTCCTACAATGAGCAGTTCTTC,CASSLEGVGASYNEQFF,TRBJ2-1,few,TRBV11-2,-
TGTGCCAGCAGCTTGGTACAGCTTAACAATCAGCCCCAGCATTTT,CASSLVQLNNQPQHF,TRBJ1-5,few,TRBV5-5,-